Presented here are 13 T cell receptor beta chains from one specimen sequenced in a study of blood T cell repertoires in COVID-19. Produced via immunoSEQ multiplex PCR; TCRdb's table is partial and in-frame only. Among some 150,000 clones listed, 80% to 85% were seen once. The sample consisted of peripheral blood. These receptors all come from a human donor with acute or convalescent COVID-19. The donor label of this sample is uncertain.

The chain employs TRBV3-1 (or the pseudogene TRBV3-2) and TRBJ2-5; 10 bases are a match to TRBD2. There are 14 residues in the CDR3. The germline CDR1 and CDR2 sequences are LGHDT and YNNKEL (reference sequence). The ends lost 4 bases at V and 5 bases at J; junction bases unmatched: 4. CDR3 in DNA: TGTGCCAGCAGCCCAAGCGGGGGGGCGGAGACCCAGTACTTC. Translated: CASSPSGGAETQYF.

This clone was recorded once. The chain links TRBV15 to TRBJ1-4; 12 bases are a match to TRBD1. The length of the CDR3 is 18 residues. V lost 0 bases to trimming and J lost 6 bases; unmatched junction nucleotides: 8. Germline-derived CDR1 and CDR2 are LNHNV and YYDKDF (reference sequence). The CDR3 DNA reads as TGTGCCACCAGCAGAGATCGTTCGGGACAGGGGGCGCATGAAAAACTGTTTTTT. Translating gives CATSRDRSGQGAHEKLFF.

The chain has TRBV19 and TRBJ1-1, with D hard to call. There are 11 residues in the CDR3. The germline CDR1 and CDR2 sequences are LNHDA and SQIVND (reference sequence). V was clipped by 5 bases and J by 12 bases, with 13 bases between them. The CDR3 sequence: CASSVDRGTFF. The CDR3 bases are TGTGCCAGTAGTGTGGACCGGGGAACTTTCTTT.

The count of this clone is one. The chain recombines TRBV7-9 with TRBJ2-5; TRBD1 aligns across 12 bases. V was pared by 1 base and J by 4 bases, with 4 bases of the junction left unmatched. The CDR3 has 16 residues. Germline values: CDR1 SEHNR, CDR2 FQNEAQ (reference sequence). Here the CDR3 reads CASSLGGQGAGETQYF. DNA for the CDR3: TGTGCCAGCAGCTTAGGGGGACAGGGGGCTGGAGAGACCCAGTACTTC.

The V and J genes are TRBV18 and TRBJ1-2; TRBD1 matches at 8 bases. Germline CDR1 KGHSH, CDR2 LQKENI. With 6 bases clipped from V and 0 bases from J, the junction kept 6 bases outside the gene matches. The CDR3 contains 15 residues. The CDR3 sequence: CASSRDRRANYGYTF. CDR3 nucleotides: TGTGCCAGCTCCAGGGACAGGCGAGCTAACTATGGCTACACCTTC.

For the CDR3, the DNA is TGCAGCGTTTTTTACCCGAGGGTGGATGTGAACACTGAAGCTTTCTTT. This sequence encodes CSVFYPRVDVNTEAFF. The chain uses TRBV29-1 and TRBJ1-1; D not certain. CDR1 and CDR2 from the germline V gene are SQVTM and ANQGSEA. V dropped 5 bases and J dropped 0 bases, with 19 bases sitting between them. The CDR3 covers 16 residues.

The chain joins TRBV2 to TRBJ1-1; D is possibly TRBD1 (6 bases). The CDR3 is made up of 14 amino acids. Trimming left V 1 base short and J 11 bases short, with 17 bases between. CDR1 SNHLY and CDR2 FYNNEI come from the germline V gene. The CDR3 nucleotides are TGTGCCAGCAGTGAAGTCCGGCCAGGGGTAGACGCTTTCTTT. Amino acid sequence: CASSEVRPGVDAFF.

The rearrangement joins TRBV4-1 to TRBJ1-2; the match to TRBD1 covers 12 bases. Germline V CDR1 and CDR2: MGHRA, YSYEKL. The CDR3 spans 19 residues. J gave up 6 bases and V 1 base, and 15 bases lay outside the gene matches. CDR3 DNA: TGCGCCAGCAGCCAAGGGGGGACAGGGGGCCAGGGCCAGCAGCATGGCTACACCTTC. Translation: CASSQGGTGGQGQQHGYTF.

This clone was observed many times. In nucleotides, the CDR3 is TGCGCCAGCAATAGCGGGGGCGGGGATACGCAGTATTTT. Amino acid sequence: CASNSGGGDTQYF. The chain is built from TRBV5-1 and TRBJ2-3; 9 nucleotides agree with TRBD2. V lost 6 bases and J lost 6; bases outside the gene matches: 5. The germline CDR1 and CDR2 sequences are SGHRS and YFSETQ. The CDR3 consists of 13 residues.

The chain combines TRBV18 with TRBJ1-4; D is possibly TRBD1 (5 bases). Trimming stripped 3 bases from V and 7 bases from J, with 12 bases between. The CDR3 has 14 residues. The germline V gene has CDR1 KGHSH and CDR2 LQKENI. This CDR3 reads CASSPKTDIEKLFF. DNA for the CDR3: TGTGCCAGCTCACCGAAGACAGACATTGAAAAACTGTTTTTT.

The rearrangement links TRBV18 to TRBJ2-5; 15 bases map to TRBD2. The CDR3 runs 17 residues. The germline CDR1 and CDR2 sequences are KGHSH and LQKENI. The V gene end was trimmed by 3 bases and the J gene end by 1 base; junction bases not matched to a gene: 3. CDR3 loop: CASSPPGLAGGQETQYF. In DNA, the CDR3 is TGTGCCAGCTCACCTCCGGGACTAGCGGGGGGCCAAGAGACCCAGTACTTC.

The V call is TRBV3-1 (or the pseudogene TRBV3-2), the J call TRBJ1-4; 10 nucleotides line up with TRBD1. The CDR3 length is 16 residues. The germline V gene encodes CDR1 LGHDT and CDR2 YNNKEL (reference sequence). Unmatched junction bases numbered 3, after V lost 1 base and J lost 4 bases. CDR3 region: CASSQVWTGGNEKLFF. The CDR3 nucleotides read TGTGCCAGCAGCCAAGTGTGGACAGGGGGTAATGAAAAACTGTTTTTT.

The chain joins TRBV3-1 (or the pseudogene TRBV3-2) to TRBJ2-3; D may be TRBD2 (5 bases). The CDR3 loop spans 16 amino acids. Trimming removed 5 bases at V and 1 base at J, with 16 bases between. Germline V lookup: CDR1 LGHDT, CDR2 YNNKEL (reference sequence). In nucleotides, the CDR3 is TGTGCCAGCAGCTTGGCGGGCCAAAAGGGCACAGATACGCAGTATTTT. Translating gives CASSLAGQKGTDTQYF.